The entry below describes one T cell receptor (beta chain). Its antigen is not identified. These data come from a study of cytomegalovirus exposure and HLA in healthy donors. Study details: A preliminary data release comprised 80 million to 95 million unique TCRs obtained from HLA-typed donors.

Both 60 Vbeta primers and 13 Jbeta primers went into the PCR. Study processing details: An analysis performed later counted about 80 million unique TCR beta chains (around 10 million of them shared). Sequencing used immunoSEQ multiplex PCR; TCRdb keeps in-frame clones, though not all of them. V and J calls plus clone size are reproduced from that table; the DNA served to infer D and trimming. Here the sample spans about 270,000 clones, under 80% being singletons. Study results and caveats: An observed cluster of highly shared sequence variants was recorded as a likely sequencing artifact. Confirmation was obtained in vitro that a few CMV-associated chains are specific for CMV antigens.

The CDR3 loop spans 14 amino acids. With 4 bases removed from V and 1 base from J, the gap between germline ends came to 8 bases. CDR1 and CDR2 (germline): SGHKS, YYEKEE (reference sequence). The clonotype originates from a female donor in good health and CMV-seronegative. This sequence joins TRBV5-5 and TRBJ2-2, with no clear D. The sequencing input was PBMCs. The CDR3 region has the DNA TGTGCCAGCAGCGGAGTGGTGAACACCGGGGAGCTGTTTTTT. Its protein product is CASSGVVNTGELFF.